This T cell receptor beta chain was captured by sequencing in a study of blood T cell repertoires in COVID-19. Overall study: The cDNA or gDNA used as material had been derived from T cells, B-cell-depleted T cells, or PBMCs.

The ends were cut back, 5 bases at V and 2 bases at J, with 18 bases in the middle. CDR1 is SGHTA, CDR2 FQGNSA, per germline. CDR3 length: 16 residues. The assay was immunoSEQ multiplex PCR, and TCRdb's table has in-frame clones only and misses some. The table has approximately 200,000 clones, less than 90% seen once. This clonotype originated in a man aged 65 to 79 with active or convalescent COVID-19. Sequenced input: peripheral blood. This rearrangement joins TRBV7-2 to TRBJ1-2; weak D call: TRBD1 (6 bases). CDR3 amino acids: CASSLLLGGGNYGYTF. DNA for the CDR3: TGTGCCAGCAGCCTCCTGTTGGGGGGGGGCAACTATGGCTACACCTTC.